This T cell receptor (beta chain) was sequenced for a study of graft-versus-host responses after intestinal transplantation. Overall study: Uniformly, recipients were administered anti-thymocyte globulin induction with subsequent tacrolimus and steroids for 3 to 4 years. Whole-study findings and limits: Recipient marrow held GvH clones, some first seen in ileum or blood. Allograft clonal ratios (graft-versus-host to host-versus-graft) were high in patients who had graft-donor T cell macrochimerism. Early post-transplant falls in HvG clones accompanied the peak levels of circulating GvH clones.

Clones were sequenced by immunoSEQ multiplex PCR, and TCRdb holds only the in-frame ones, with some missing. This sample has tens of thousands of clones, with roughly 80% found just once. About this clone itself: Its antigen remains unidentified.

The receptor comes from a human donor who was the organ donor for an intestinal transplant. This material consisted of unstimulated CD4+ T cells sorted from spleen or lymph node cells, taken before transplant.

CDR3 loop: CASSHDGGSITGELFF. CDR3 DNA: TGTGCCAGCAGCCATGACGGGGGCTCGATCACCGGGGAGCTGTTTTTT. The chain links TRBV5-4 to TRBJ2-2; D tentatively reads TRBD1 or TRBD2 (6 bases each). This CDR3 is 16 amino acids long. Germline V lookup: CDR1 SGHNT, CDR2 YYREEE (reference sequence). The ends were cut back, 4 bases at V and 4 bases at J, with 17 bases in the middle.